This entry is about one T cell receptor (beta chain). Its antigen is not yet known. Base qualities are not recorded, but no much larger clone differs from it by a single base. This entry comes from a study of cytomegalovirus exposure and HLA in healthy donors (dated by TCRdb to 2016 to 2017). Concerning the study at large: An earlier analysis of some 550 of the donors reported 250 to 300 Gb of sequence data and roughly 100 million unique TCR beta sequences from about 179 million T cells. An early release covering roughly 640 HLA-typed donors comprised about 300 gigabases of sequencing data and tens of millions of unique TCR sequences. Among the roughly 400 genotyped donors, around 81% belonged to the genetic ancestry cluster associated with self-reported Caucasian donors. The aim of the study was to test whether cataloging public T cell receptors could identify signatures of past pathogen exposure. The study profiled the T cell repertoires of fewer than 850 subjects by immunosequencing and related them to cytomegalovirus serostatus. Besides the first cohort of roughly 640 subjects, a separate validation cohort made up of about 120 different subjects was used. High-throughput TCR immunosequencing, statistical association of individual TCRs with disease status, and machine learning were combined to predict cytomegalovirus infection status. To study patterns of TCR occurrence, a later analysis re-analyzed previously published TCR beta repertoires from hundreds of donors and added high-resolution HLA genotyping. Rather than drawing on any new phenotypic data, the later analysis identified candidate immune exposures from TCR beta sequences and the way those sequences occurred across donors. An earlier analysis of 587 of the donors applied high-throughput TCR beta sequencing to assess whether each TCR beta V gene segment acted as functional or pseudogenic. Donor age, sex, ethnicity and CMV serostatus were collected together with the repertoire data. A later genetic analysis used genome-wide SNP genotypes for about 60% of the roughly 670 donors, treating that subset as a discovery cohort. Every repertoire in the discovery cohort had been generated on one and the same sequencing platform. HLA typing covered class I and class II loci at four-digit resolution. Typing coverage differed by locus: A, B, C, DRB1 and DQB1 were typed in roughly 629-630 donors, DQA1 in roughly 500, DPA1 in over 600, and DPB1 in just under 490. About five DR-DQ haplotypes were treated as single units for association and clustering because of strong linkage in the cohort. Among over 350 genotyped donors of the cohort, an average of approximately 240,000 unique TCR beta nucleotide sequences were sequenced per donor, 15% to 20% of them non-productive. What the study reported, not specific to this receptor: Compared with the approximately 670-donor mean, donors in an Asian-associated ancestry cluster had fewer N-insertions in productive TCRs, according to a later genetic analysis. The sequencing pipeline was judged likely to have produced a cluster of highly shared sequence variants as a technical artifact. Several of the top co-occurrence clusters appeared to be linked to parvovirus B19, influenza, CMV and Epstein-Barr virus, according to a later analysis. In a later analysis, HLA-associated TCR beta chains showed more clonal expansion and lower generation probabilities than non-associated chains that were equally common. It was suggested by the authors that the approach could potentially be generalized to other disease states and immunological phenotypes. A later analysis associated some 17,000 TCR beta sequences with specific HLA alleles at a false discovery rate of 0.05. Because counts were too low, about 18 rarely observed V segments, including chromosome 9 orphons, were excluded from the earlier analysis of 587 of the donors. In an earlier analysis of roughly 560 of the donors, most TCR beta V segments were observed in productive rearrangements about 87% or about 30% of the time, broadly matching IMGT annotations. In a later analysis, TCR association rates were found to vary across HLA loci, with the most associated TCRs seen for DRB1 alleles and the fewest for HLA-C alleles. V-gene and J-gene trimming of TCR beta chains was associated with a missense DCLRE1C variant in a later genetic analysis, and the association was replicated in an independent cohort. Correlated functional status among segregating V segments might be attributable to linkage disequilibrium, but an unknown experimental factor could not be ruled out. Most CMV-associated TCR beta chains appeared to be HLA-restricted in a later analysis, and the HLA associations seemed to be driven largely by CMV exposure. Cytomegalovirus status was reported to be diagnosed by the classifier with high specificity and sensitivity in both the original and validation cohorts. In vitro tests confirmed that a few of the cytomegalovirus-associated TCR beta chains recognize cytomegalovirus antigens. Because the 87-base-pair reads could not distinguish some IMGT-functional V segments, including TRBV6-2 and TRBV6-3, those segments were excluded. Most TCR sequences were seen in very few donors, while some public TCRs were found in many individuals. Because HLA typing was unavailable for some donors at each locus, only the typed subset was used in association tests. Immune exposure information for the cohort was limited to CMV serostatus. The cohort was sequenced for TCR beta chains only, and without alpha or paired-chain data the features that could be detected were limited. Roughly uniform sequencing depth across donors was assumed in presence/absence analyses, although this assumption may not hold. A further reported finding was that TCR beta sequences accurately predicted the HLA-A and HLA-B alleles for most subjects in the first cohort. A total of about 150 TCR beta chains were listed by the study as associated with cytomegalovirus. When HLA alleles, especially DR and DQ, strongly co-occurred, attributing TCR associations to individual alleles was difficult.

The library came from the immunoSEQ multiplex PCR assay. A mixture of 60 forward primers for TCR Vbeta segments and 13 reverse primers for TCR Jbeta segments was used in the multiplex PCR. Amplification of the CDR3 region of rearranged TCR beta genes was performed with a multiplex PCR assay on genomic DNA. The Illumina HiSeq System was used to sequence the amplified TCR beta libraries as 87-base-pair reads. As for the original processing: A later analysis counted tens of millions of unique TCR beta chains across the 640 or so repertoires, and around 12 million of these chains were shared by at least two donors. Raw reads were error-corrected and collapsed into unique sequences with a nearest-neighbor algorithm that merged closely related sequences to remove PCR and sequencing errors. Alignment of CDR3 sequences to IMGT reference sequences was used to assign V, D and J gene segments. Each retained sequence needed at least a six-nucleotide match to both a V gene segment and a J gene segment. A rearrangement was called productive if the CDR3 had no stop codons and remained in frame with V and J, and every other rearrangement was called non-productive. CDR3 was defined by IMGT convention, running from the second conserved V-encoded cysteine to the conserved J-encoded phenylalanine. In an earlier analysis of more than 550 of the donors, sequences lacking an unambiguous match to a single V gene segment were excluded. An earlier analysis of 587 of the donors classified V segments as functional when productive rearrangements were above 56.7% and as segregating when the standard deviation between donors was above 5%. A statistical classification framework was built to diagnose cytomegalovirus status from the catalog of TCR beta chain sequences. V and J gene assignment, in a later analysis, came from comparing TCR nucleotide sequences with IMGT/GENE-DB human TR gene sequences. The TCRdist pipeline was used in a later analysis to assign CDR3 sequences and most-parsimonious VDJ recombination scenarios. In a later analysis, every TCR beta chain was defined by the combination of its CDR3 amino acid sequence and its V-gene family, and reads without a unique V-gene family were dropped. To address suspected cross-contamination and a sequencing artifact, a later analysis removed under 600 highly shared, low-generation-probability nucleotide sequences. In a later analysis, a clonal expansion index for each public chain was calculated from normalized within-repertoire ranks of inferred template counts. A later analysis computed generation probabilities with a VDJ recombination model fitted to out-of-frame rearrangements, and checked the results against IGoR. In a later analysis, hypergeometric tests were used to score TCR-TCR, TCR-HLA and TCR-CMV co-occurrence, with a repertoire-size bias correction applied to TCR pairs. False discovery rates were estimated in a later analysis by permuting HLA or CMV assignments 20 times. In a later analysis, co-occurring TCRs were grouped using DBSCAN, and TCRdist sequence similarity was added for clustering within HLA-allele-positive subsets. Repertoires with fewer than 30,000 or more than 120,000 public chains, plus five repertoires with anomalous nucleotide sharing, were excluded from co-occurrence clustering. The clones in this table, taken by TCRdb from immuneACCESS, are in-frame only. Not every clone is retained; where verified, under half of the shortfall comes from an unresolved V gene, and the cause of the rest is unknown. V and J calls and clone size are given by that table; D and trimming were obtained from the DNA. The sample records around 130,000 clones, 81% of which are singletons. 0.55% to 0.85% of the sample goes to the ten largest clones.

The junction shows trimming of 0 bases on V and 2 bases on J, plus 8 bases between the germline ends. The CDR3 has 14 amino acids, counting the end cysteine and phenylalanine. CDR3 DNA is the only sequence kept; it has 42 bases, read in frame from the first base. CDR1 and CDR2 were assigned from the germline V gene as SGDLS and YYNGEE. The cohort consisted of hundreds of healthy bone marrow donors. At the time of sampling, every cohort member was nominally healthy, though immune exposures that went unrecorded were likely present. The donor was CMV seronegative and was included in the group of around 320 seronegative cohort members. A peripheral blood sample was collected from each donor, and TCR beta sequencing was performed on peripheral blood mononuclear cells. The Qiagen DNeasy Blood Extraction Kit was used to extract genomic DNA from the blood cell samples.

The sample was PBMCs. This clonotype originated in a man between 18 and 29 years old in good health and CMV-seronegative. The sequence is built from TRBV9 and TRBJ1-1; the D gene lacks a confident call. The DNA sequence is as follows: TGTGCCAGCAGCGTAGCTCACAGAAACACTGAAGCTTTCTTT. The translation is CASSVAHRNTEAFF.